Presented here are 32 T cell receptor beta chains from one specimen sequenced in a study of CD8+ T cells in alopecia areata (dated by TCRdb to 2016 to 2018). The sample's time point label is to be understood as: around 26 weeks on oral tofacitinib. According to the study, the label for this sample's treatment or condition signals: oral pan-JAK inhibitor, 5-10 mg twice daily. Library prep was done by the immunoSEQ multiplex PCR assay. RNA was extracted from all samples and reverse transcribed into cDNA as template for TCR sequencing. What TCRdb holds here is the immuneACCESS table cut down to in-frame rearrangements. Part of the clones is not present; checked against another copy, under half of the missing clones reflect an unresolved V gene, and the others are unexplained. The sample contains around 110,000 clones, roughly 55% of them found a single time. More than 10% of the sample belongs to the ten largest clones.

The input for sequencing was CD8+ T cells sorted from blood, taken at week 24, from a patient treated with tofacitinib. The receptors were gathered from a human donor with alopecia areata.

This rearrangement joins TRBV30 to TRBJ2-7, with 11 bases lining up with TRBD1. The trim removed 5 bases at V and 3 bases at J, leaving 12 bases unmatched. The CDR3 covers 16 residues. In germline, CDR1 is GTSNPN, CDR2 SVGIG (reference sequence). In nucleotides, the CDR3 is TGTGCCTGGGTCCCCTCCGGGACAGGGGGGGACTACGAGCAGTACTTC. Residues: CAWVPSGTGGDYEQYF.

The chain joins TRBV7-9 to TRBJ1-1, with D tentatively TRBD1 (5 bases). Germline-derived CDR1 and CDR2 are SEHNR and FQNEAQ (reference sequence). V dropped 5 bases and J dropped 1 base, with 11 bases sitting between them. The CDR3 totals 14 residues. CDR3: CASSPVGGNTEAFF. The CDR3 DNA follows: TGTGCCAGCAGCCCCGTGGGGGGGAACACTGAAGCTTTCTTT.

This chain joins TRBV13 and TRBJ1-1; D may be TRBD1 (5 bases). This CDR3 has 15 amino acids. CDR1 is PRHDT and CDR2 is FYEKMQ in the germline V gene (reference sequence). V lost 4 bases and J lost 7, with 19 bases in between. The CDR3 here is CASSSGMGADHEAFF. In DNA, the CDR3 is TGTGCCAGCAGCTCAGGGATGGGAGCCGACCATGAAGCTTTCTTT.

CDR3 region: CASSLYFTGAVNQPQHF. The CDR3 DNA follows: TGTGCCAGCAGCCTATACTTTACGGGGGCAGTTAATCAGCCCCAGCATTTT. This sequence joins TRBV7-2 and TRBJ1-5; D perhaps matches TRBD1 (6 bases). V shed 5 bases and J shed 4 bases, with 21 bases lying between them. The CDR3 length is 17 residues. Germline CDR1 is SGHTA and CDR2 is FQGNSA.

The CDR3 DNA is TGTGCCAGCAGTGACCAGGGCGAGAGCTCCTACGAGCAGTACTTC. This translates into CASSDQGESSYEQYF. This chain joins TRBV2 and TRBJ2-7; D is perhaps TRBD1 (5 bases). Germline V gene data show CDR1 as SNHLY and CDR2 as FYNNEI. V was pared by 3 bases and J by 0 bases, with 12 bases between. This CDR3 region has 15 residues.

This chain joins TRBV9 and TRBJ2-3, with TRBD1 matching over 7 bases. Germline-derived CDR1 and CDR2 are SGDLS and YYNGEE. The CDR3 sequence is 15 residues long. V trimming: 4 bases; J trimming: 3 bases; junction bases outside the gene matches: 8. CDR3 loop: CASSPWGQRTDTQYF. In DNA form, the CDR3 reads TGTGCCAGCAGCCCTTGGGGACAGAGGACAGATACGCAGTATTTT.

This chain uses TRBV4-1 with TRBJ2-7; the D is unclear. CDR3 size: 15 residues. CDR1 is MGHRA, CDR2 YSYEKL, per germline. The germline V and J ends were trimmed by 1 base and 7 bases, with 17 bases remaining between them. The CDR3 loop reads CASSQVQRRESEQYF. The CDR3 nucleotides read TGCGCCAGCAGCCAAGTGCAGCGCCGAGAGAGTGAGCAGTACTTC.

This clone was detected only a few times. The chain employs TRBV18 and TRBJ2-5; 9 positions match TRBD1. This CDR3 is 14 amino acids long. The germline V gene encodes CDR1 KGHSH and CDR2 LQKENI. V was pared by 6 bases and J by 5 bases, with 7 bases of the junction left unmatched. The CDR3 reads CASSGTGPKETQYF. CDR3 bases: TGTGCCAGCTCTGGGACAGGGCCGAAGGAGACCCAGTACTTC.

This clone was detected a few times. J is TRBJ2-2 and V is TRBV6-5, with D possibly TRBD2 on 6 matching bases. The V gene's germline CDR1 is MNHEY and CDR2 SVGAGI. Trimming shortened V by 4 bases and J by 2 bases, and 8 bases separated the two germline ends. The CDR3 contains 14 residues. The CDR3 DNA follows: TGTGCCAGCAGTTCCGGGACTAACACCGGGGAGCTGTTTTTT. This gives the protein CASSSGTNTGELFF.

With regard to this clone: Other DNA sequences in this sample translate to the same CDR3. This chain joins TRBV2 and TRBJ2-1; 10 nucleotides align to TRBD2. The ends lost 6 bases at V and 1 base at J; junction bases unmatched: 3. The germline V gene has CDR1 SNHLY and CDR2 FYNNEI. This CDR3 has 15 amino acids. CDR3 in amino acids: CASRVAGGSYNEQFF. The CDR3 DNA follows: TGTGCCAGCAGGGTAGCGGGGGGATCCTACAATGAGCAGTTCTTC.

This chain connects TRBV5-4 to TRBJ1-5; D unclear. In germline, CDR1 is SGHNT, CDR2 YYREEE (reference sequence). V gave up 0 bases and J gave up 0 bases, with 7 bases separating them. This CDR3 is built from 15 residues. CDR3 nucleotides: TGTGCCAGCAGCTTGGAGGGAGATAGCAATCAGCCCCAGCATTTT. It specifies CASSLEGDSNQPQHF.

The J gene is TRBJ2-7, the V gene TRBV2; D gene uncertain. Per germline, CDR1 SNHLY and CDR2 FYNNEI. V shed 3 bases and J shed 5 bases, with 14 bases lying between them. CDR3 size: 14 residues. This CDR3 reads CASSEGIPPHEQYF. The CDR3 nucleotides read TGTGCCAGCAGTGAGGGGATACCACCCCACGAGCAGTACTTC. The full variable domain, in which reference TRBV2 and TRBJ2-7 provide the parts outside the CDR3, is EPEVTQTPSHQVTQMGQEVILRCVPISNHLYFYWYRQILGQKVEFLVSFYNNEISEKSEIFDDQFSVERPDGSNFTLKIRSTKLEDSAMYFCASSEGIPPHEQYFGPGTRLTVT.

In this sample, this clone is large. The CDR3 region is CAWSVRGQDTGELFF. Written as DNA, the CDR3 is TGTGCCTGGAGTGTACGGGGGCAAGACACCGGGGAGCTGTTTTTT. The J gene is TRBJ2-2, the V gene TRBV30; D may be TRBD1 or TRBD2 (6 bases each). This CDR3 is built from 15 residues. Germline CDR1 reads GTSNPN; CDR2 reads SVGIG (reference sequence). Trimming left V 0 bases short and J 3 bases short, with 11 bases between.

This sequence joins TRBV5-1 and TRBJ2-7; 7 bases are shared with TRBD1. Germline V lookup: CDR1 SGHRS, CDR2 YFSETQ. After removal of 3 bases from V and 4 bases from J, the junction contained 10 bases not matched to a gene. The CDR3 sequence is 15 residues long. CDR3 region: CASSWDRGEGYEQYF. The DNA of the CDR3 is TGCGCCAGCAGCTGGGACAGAGGAGAGGGGTACGAGCAGTACTTC.

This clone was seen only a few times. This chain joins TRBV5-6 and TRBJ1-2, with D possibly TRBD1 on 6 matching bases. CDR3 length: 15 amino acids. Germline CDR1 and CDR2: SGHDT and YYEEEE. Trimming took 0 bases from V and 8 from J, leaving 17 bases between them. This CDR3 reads CASSLVTGGLKGYTF. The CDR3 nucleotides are TGTGCCAGCAGCTTGGTAACCGGGGGGCTAAAGGGCTACACCTTC.

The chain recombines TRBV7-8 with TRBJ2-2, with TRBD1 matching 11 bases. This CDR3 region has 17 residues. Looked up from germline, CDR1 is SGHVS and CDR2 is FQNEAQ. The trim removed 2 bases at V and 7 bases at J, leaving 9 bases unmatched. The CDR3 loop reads CASSLPRTGGEVGELFF. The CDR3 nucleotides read TGTGCCAGCAGCTTACCCCGGACAGGGGGCGAGGTCGGGGAGCTGTTTTTT.

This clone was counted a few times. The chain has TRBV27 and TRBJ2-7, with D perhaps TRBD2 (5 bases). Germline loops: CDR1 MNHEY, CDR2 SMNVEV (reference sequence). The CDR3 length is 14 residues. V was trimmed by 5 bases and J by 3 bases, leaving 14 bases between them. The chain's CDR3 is CASSPREGVYEQYF. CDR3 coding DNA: TGTGCCAGCAGTCCCCGGGAAGGAGTCTACGAGCAGTACTTC.

The CDR3 region has the DNA TGTGCCAGCAGCCCGAGCCCCAACCGAGGAAACACCATATATTTT. Amino acid sequence: CASSPSPNRGNTIYF. The chain couples TRBV13 to TRBJ1-3; D not certain. The CDR3 covers 15 residues. Germline CDR1 reads PRHDT; CDR2 reads FYEKMQ (reference sequence). V gave up 5 bases and J gave up 4 bases, with 15 bases separating them.

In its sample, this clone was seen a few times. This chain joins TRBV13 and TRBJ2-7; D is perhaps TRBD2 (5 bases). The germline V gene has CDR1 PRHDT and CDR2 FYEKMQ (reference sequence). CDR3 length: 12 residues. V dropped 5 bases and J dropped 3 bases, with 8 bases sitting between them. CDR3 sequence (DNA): TGTGCCAGCAGCCCTAGCAACTACGAGCAGTACTTC. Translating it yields CASSPSNYEQYF.

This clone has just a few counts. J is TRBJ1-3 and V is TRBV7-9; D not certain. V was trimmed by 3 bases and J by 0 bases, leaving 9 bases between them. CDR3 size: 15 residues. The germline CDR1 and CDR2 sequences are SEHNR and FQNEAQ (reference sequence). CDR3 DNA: TGTGCCAGCAGCTTCCCCTCGAGCTCTGGAAACACCATATATTTT. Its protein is CASSFPSSSGNTIYF. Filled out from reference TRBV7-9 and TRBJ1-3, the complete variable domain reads DTGVSQNPRHKITKRGQNVTFRCDPISEHNRLYWYRQTLGQGPEFLTYFQNEAQLEKSRLLSDRFSAERPKGSFSTLEIQRTEQGDSAMYLCASSFPSSSGNTIYFGEGSWLTVV.

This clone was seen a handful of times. The CDR3 is CASRPVLAGGWETQYF. DNA for the CDR3: TGTGCCAGCAGACCCGTTTTAGCGGGGGGTTGGGAGACCCAGTACTTC. The rearrangement uses TRBV27 and TRBJ2-5; TRBD2 aligns across 10 bases. Trimming removed 6 bases from V and 5 bases from J; junction bases left unmatched: 12. The germline gives CDR1 MNHEY, CDR2 SMNVEV (reference sequence). This CDR3 has 16 residues.

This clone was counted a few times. The DNA for the CDR3 is TGTGCCAGCAGTTCATACCCGAACTCCTACGAGCAGTACTTC. Protein product: CASSSYPNSYEQYF. The chain carries TRBV27 and TRBJ2-7; D call uncertain. Trimming took 4 bases from V and 0 from J, leaving 10 bases between them. CDR3 size: 14 residues. Germline assignment: CDR1 MNHEY and CDR2 SMNVEV (reference sequence).

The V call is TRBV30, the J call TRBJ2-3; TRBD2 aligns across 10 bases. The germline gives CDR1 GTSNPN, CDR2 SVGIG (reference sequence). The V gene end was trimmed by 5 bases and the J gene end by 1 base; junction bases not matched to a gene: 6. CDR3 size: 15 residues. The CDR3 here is CAWDPGTSGTDTQYF. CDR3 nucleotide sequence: TGTGCCTGGGACCCGGGGACTAGCGGCACAGATACGCAGTATTTT.

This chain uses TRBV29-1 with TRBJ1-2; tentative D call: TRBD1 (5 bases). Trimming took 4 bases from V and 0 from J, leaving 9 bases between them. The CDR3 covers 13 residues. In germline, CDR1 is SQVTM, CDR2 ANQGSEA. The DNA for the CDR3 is TGCAGCGTTGCGGACATCACTAACTATGGCTACACCTTC. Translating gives CSVADITNYGYTF.

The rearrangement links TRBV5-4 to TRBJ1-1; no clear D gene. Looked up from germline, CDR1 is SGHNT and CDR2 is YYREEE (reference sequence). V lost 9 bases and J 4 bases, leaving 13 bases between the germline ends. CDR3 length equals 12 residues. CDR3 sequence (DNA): TGTGCCACCGAGCGGGCGGGCACTGAAGCTTTCTTT. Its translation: CATERAGTEAFF. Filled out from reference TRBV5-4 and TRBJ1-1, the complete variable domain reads ETGVTQSPTHLIKTRGQQVTLRCSSQSGHNTVSWYQQALGQGPQFIFQYYREEENGRGNFPPRFSGLQFPNYSSELNVNALELDDSALYLCATERAGTEAFFGQGTRLTVV.

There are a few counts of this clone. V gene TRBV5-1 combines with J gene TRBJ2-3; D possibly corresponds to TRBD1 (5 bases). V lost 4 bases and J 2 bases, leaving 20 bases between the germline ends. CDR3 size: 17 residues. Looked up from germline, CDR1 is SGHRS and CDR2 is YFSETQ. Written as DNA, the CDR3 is TGCGCCAGCAGCCTGACAGACAAAGTATGGATCACAGATACGCAGTATTTT. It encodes CASSLTDKVWITDTQYF. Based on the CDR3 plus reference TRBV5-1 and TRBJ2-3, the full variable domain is KAGVTQTPRYLIKTRGQQVTLSCSPISGHRSVSWYQQTPGQGLQFLFEYFSETQRNKGNFPGRFSGRQFSNSRSEMNVSTLELGDSALYLCASSLTDKVWITDTQYFGPGTRLTVL.

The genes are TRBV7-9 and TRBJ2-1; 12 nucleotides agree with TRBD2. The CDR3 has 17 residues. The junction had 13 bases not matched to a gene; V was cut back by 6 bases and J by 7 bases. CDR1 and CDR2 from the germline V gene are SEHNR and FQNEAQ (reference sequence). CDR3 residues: CASRLKTSGGAWNEQFF. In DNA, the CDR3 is TGTGCCAGCAGACTAAAGACTAGCGGGGGTGCCTGGAATGAGCAGTTCTTC.

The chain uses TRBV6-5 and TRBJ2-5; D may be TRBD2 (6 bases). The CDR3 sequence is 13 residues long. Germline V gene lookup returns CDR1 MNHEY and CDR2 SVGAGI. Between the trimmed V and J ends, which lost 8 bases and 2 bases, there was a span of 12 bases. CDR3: CASQLGGQETQYF. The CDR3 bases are TGTGCCAGCCAACTGGGGGGACAAGAGACCCAGTACTTC.

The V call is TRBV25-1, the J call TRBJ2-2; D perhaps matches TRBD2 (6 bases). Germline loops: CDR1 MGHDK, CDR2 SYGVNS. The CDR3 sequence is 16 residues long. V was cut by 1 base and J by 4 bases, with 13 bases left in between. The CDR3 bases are TGTGCCAGCAGTGAATTTTCGGGGGAAAGCACCGGGGAGCTGTTTTTT. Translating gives CASSEFSGESTGELFF.

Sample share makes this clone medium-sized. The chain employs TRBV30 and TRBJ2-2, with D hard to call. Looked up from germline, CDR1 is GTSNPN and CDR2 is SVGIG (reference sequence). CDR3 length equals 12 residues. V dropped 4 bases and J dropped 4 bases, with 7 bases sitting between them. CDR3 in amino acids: CAWNRGTGELFF. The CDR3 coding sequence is TGTGCCTGGAATCGCGGCACCGGGGAGCTGTTTTTT.

In DNA form, the CDR3 reads TGTGCCAGCAGTCCCGGGACAGGGGGAGAGACCCAGTACTTC. Protein sequence: CASSPGTGGETQYF. The V gene is TRBV7-8, the J gene TRBJ2-5; 11 bases are a match to TRBD1. The V segment lost 6 bases and the J segment 4 bases; nucleotides outside the gene matches: 4. This CDR3 has 14 residues. The germline gives CDR1 SGHVS, CDR2 FQNEAQ.

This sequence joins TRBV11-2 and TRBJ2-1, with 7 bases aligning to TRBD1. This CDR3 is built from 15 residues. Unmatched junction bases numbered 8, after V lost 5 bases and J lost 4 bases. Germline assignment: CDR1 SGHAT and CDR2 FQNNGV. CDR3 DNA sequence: TGTGCCAGCAGCGCACAGGGGTCTGGGTACAATGAGCAGTTCTTC. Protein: CASSAQGSGYNEQFF.